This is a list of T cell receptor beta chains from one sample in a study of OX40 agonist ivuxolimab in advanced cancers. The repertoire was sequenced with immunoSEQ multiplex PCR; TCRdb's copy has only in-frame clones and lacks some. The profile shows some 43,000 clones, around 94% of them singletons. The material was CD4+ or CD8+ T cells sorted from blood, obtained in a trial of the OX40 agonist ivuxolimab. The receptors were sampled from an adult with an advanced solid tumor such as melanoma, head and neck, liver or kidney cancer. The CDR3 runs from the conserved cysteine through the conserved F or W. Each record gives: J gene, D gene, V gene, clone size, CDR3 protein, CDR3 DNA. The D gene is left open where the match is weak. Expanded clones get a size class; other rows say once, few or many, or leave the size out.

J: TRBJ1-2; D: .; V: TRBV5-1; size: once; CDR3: CASSLASGDTGYTF; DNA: TGCGCCAGCAGCTTGGCCTCAGGGGATACTGGCTACACCTTC
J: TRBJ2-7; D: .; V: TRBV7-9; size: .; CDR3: CASSLEYTRSYEQYF; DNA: TGTGCCAGCAGCTTAGAGTATACAAGGAGCTACGAGCAGTACTTC
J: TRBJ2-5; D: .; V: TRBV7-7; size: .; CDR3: CASSLSGGGPYQETQYF; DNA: TGTGCTAGCAGCTTATCGGGGGGCGGACCGTACCAAGAGACCCAGTACTTC
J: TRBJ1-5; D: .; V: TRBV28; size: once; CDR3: CASRIQQRPQHF; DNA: TGTGCCAGCAGAATACAGCAACGGCCCCAGCATTTT
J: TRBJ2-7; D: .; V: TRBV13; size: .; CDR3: CASSSLSYEQYF; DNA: TGTGCCAGCAGCTCCTTATCCTACGAGCAGTACTTC
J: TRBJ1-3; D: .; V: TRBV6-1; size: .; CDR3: CASSERGADGNTIYF; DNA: TGTGCCAGCAGTGAAAGGGGGGCAGATGGAAACACCATATATTTT
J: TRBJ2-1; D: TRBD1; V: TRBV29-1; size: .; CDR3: CSVVGGDLHYNEQFF; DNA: TGCAGCGTTGTAGGGGGCGACCTACACTACAATGAGCAGTTCTTC
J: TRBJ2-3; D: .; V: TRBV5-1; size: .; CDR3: CASSSSTDTQYF; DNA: TGCGCCAGCAGCTCCAGCACAGATACGCAGTATTTT
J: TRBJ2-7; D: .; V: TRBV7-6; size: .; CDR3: CASSSPSYEQYF; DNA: TGTGCCAGCAGCTCTCCATCCTACGAGCAGTACTTC
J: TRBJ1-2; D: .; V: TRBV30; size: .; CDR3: CAWSPRTGPYGYTF; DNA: TGTGCCTGGAGTCCTAGAACAGGGCCCTATGGCTACACCTTC
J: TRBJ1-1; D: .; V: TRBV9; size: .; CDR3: CASTFGDVNTEAFF; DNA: TGTGCCAGTACCTTTGGGGATGTGAACACTGAAGCTTTCTTT
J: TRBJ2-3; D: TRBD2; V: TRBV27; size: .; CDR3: CASSLARGGTQYF; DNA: TGTGCCAGCAGTTTAGCTCGGGGGGGAACGCAGTATTTT
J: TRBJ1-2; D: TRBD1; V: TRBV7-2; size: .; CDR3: CASSLGTGVGSYGYTF; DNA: TGTGCCAGCAGCTTAGGGACAGGGGTAGGAAGCTATGGCTACACCTTC
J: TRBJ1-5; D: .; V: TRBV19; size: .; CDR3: CASKYGNQPQHF; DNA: TGTGCCAGTAAATACGGAAATCAGCCCCAGCATTTT
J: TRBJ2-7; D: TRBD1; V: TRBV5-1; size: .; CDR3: CASSSGTGGYEQYF; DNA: TGCGCCAGCAGCTCCGGGACAGGGGGCTACGAGCAGTACTTC
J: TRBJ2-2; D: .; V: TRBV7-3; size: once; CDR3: CASSDRDGELFF; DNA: TGTGCCAGCAGCGATAGGGACGGGGAGCTGTTTTTT
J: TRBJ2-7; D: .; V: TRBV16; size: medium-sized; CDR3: CASSQIAIYEQYF; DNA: TGTGCCAGCAGCCAAATAGCTATCTACGAGCAGTACTTC
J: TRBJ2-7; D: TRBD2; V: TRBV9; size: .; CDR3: CASSVQGLASEQYF; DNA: TGTGCCAGCAGCGTTCAGGGACTAGCGAGCGAGCAGTACTTC
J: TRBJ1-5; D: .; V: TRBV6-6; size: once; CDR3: CASSQTLNQPQHF; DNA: TGTGCCAGCAGCCAAACATTGAATCAGCCCCAGCATTTT
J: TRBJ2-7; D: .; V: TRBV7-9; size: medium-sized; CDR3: CASSSGTEQYF; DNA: TGTGCCAGCAGCTCGGGAACAGAGCAGTACTTC
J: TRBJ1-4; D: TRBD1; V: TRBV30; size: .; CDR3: CAWAGQGNEKLFF; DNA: TGTGCCTGGGCGGGACAGGGGAACGAAAAACTGTTTTTT
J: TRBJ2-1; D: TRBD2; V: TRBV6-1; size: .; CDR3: CASSIGGGRNEQFF; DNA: TGTGCCAGCAGCATCGGGGGGGGGCGCAATGAGCAGTTCTTC
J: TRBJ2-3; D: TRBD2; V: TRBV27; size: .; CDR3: CASSPTLWAGEGHDTQYF; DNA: TGTGCCAGCAGTCCAACCCTATGGGCGGGAGAAGGTCACGATACGCAGTATTTT
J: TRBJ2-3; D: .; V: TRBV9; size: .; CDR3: CASSVGGGATDTQYF; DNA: TGTGCCAGCAGCGTAGGAGGTGGGGCCACAGATACGCAGTATTTT
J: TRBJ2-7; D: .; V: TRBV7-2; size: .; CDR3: CASSFIAHTYEQYF; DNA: TGTGCCAGCAGTTTTATAGCGCACACCTACGAGCAGTACTTC
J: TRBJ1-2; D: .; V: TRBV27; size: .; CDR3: CASSLRPGHYGYTF; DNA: TGTGCCAGCAGTTTGAGGCCAGGGCACTATGGCTACACCTTC
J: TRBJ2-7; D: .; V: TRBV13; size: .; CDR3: CASSLAGSYEQYF; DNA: TGTGCCAGCAGCTTAGCAGGGTCCTACGAGCAGTACTTC
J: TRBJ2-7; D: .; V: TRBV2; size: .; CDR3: CASRIVGEQYF; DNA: TGTGCCAGCAGGATAGTAGGCGAGCAGTACTTC
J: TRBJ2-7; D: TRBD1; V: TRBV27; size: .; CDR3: CASSHPDRDDEQYF; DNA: TGTGCCAGCAGCCACCCGGACAGGGACGACGAGCAGTACTTC
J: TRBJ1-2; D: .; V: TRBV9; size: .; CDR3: CASSVVGNYGYTF; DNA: TGTGCCAGCAGCGTAGTAGGGAACTATGGCTACACCTTC
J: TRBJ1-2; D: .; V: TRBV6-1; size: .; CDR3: CASREFAGGDNYGYTF; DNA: TGTGCCAGCAGGGAATTCGCCGGGGGGGATAACTATGGCTACACCTTC